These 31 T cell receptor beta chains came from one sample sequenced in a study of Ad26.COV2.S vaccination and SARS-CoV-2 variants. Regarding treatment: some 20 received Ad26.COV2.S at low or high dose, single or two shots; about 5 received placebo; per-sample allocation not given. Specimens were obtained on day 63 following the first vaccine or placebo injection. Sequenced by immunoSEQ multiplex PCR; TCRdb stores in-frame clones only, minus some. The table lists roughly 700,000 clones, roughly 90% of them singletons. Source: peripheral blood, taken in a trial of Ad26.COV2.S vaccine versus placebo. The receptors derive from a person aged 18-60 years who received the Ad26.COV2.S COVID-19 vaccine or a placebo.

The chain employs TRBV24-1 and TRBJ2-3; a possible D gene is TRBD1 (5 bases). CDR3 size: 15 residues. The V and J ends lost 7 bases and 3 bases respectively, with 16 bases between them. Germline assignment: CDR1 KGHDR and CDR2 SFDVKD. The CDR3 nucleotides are TGTGCCACCAGCACCACCAGGGCAGGAACAGATACGCAGTATTTT. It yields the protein CATSTTRAGTDTQYF.

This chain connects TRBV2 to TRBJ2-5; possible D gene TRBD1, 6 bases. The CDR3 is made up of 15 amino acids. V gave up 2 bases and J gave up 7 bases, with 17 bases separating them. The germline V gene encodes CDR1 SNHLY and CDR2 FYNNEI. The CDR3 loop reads CASSEMVWGRVTQYF. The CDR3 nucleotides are TGTGCCAGCAGTGAAATGGTGTGGGGGCGCGTGACCCAGTACTTC.

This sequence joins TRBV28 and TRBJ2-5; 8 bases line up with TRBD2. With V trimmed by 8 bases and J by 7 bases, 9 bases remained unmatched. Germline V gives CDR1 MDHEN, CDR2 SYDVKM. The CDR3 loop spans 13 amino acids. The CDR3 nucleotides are TGTGCCAGCTGGACTAGCAGCAAGAGGACCCAGTACTTC. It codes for CASWTSSKRTQYF.

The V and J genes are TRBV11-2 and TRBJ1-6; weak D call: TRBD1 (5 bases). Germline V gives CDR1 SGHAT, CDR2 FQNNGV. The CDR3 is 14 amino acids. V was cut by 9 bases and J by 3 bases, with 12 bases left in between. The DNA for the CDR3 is TGTGCCAGTGGTGGGGCGGACTATAATTCACCCCTCCACTTT. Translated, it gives CASGGADYNSPLHF. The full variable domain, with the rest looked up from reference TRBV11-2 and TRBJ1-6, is EAGVAQSPRYKIIEKRQSVAFWCNPISGHATLYWYQQILGQGPKLLIQFQNNGVVDDSQLPKDRFSAERLKGVDSTLKIQPAKLEDSAVYLCASGGADYNSPLHFGNGTRLTVT.

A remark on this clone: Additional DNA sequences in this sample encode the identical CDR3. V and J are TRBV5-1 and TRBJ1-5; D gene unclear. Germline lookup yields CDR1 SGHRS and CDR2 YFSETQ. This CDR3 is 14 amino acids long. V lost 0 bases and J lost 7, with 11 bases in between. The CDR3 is CASSLDGSGQPQHF. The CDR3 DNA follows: TGCGCCAGCAGCTTGGATGGGAGCGGACAGCCCCAGCATTTT.

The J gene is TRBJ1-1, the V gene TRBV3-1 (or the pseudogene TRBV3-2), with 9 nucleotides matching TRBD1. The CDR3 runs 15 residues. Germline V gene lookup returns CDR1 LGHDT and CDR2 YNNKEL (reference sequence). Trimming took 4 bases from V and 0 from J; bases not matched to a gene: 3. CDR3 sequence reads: CASSPRDRVNTEAFF. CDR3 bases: TGTGCCAGCAGCCCCCGGGACAGGGTGAACACTGAAGCTTTCTTT.

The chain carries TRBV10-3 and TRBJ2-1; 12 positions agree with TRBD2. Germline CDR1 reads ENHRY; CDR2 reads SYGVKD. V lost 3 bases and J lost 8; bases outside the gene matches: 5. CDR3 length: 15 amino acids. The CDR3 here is CAISDRLAGVDEQFF. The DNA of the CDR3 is TGTGCCATCAGTGATAGACTAGCGGGAGTTGATGAGCAGTTCTTC.

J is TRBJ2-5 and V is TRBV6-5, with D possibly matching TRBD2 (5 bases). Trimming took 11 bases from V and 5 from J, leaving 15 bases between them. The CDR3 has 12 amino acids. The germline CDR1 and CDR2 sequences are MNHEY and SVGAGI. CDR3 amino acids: CAAMGPGETQYF. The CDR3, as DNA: TGTGCCGCCATGGGCCCGGGGGAGACCCAGTACTTC.

The CDR3 spells CASSLVLGVTDTQYF. CDR3 in DNA: TGTGCCAGCAGCTTAGTACTCGGGGTGACAGATACGCAGTATTTT. V is TRBV7-2 and J is TRBJ2-3; TRBD2 might be the D (5 bases). V dropped 1 base and J dropped 3 bases, with 11 bases sitting between them. CDR1 is SGHTA, CDR2 FQGNSA, per germline. This CDR3 is built from 15 residues.

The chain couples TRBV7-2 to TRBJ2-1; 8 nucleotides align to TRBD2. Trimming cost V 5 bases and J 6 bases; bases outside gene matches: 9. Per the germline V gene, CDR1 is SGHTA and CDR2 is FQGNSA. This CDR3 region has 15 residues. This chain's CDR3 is CASSPYGGGPNEQFF. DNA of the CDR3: TGTGCCAGCAGCCCCTACGGCGGGGGGCCCAATGAGCAGTTCTTC.

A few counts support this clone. The CDR3 region is CSVLGTGGNQPQHF. The CDR3 DNA sequence: TGCAGCGTCCTCGGGACAGGGGGGAATCAGCCCCAGCATTTT. The gene calls are TRBV29-1 and TRBJ1-5; 11 positions match TRBD1. Germline values: CDR1 SQVTM, CDR2 ANQGSEA. The CDR3 is made up of 14 amino acids. Trimming at V came to 6 bases and at J to 4 bases, leaving 5 bases not matched to a gene.

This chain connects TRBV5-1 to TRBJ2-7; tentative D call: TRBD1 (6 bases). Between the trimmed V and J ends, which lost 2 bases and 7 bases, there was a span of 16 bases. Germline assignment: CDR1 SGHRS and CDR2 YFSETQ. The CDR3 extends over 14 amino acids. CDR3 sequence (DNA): TGCGCCAGCAGCTTAGGACAGCCGGGGCGGGAGCAGTACTTC. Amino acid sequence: CASSLGQPGREQYF.

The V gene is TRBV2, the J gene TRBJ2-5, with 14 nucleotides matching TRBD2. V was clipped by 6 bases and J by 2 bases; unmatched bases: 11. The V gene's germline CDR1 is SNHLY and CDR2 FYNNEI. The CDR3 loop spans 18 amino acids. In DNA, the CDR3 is TGTGCCAGCAGGACCGGGACTAGCGGGGGCCCTCCGCAAGAGACCCAGTACTTC. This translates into CASRTGTSGGPPQETQYF.

CDR3 in amino acids: CASSYRGGIYNEQFF. CDR3 in DNA: TGTGCCAGCAGTTACCGGGGGGGGATCTACAATGAGCAGTTCTTC. This sequence joins TRBV6-6 and TRBJ2-1, with 8 bases identical to TRBD2. Unmatched junction bases numbered 3, after V lost 2 bases and J lost 3 bases. CDR1 MNHNY and CDR2 SVGAGI come from the germline V gene (reference sequence). CDR3 length: 15 residues.

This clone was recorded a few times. The CDR3, as DNA: TGCGCCAGCAGCGTCGGGACAGGGGGCTACGAGCAGTACTTC. Amino acids: CASSVGTGGYEQYF. The V and J genes are TRBV4-3 and TRBJ2-7, with 11 bases fitting TRBD1. Germline CDR1 is LGHNA and CDR2 is YSLEER. V was clipped by 5 bases and J by 3 bases; unmatched bases: 3. The CDR3 runs to 14 residues.

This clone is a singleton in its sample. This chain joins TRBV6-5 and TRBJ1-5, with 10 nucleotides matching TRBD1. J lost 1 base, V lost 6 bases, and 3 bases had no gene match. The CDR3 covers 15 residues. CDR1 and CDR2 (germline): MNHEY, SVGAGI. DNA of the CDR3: TGTGCCAGCAGCCCGGACAGGGGGAGCAATCAGCCCCAGCATTTT. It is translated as CASSPDRGSNQPQHF.

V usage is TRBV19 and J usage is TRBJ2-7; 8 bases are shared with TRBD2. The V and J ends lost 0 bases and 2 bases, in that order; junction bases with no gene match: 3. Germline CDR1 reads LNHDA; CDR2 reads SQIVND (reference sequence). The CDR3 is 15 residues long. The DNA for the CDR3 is TGTGCCAGTAGTATAGATTCGGGGGGGACCTACGAGCAGTACTTC. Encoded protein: CASSIDSGGTYEQYF.

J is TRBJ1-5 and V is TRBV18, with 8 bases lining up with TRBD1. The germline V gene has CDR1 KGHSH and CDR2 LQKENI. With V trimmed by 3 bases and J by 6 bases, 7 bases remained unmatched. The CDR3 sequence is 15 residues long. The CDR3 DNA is TGTGCCAGCTCACCGGACAGGGCCTTCGCTCAGCCCCAGCATTTT. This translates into CASSPDRAFAQPQHF.

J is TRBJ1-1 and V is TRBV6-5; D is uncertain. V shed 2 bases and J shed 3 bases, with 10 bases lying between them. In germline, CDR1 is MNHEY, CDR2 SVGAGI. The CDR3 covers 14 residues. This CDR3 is CASSYGPFDTEAFF. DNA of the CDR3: TGTGCCAGCAGTTACGGCCCTTTCGACACTGAAGCTTTCTTT.

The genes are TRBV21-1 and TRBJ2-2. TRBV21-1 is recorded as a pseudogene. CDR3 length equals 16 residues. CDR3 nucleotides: TGTGCCAGCAGCAAAGAGGGGGGCCCGAACACCGGGGAGCTGTTTTTT. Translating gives CASSKEGGPNTGELFF.

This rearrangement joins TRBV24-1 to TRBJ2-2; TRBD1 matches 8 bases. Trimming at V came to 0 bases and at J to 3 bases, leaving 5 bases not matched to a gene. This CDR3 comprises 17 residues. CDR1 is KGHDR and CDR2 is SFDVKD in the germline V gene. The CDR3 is CATSDLEGTGDTGELFF. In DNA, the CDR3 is TGTGCCACCAGTGATTTGGAGGGGACAGGAGACACCGGGGAGCTGTTTTTT.

The CDR3 region is CASARTGGTDYGYTF. CDR3 bases: TGTGCCAGCGCGCGGACAGGGGGAACGGACTATGGCTACACCTTC. The chain employs TRBV6-5 and TRBJ1-2; 10 bases are shared with TRBD1. Looked up from germline, CDR1 is MNHEY and CDR2 is SVGAGI. The length of the CDR3 is 15 residues. Germline trimming cut 8 bases from V and 3 bases from J; bases unmatched to any gene: 9.

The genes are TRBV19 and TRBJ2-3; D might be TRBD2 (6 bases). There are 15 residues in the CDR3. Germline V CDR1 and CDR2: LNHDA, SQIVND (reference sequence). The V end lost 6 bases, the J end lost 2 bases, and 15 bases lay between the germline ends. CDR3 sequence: CASSISSDYTDTQYF. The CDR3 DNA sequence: TGTGCCAGTAGCATCTCCTCGGACTACACAGATACGCAGTATTTT.

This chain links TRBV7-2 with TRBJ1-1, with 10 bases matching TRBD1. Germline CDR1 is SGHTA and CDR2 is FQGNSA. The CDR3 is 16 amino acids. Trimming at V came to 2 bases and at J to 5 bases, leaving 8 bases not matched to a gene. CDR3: CASSLREPGQGTEAFF. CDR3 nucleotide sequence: TGTGCCAGCAGCTTAAGAGAACCGGGACAGGGGACTGAAGCTTTCTTT.

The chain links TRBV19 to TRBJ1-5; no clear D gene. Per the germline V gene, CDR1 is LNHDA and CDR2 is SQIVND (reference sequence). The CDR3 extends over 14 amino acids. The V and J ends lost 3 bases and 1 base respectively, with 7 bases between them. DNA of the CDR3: TGTGCCAGTAGTATTGAGTGGAGCAATCAGCCCCAGCATTTT. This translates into CASSIEWSNQPQHF.

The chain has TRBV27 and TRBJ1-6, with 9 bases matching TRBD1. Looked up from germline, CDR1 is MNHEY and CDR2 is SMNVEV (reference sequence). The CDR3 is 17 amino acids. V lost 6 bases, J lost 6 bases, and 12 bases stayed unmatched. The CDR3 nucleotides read TGTGCCAGCAGCCCATACTCCGGGACAGGGATTAATTCACCCCTCCACTTT. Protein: CASSPYSGTGINSPLHF.

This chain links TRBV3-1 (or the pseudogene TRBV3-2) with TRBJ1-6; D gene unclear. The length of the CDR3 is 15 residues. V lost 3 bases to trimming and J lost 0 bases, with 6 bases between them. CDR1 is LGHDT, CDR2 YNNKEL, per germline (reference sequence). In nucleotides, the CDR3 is TGTGCCAGCAGCCACGAGAGCTCCTATAATTCACCCCTCCACTTT. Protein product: CASSHESSYNSPLHF.

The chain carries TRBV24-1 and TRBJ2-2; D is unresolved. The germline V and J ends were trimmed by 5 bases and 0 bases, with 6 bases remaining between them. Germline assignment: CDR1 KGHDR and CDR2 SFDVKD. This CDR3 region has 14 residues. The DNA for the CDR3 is TGTGCCACCAGTGCCGCGCCGAACACCGGGGAGCTGTTTTTT. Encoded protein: CATSAAPNTGELFF.

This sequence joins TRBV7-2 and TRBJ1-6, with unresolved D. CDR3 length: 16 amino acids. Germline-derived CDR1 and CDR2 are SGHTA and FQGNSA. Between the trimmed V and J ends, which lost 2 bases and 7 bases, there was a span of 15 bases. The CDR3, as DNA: TGTGCCAGCAGCTTACGAGGGCCGGAATTAAATTCACCCCTCCACTTT. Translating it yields CASSLRGPELNSPLHF. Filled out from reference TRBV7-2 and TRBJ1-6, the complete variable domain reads GAGVSQSPSNKVTEKGKDVELRCDPISGHTALYWYRQSLGQGLEFLIYFQGNSAPDKSGLPSDRFSAERTGGSVSTLTIQRTQQEDSAVYLCASSLRGPELNSPLHFGNGTRLTVT.

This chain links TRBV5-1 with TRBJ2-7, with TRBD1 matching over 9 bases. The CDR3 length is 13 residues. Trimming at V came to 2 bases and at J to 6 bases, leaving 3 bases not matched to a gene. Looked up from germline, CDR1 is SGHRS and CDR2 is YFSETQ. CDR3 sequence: CASSFTGGVEQYF. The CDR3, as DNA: TGCGCCAGCAGCTTCACAGGGGGCGTCGAGCAGTACTTC.

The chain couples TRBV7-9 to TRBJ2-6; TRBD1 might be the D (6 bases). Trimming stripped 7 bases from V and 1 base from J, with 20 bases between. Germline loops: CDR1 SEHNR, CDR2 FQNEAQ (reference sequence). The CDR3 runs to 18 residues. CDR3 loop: CASNHPGHGPSGANVLTF. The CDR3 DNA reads TGTGCCAGCAACCATCCGGGACACGGGCCATCTGGGGCCAACGTCCTGACTTTC.